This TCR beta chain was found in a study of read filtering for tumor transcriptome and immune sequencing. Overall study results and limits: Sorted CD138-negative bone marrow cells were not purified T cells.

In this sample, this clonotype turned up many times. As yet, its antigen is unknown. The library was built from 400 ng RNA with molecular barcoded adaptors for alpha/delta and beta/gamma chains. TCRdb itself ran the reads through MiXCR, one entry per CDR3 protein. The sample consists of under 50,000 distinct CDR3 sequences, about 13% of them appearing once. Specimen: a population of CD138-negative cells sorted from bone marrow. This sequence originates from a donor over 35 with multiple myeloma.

The CDR3 here is CASSTLRGSNQPQHF. DNA for the CDR3: TGTGCCAGCAGTACCCTAAGGGGAAGCAATCAGCCCCAGCATTTT. This sequence joins TRBV6-2 or TRBV6-3 and TRBJ1-5; weak D call: TRBD1 (5 bases). This CDR3 has 15 residues. In germline, CDR1 is MNHEY, CDR2 SVGEGT. The V end lost 5 bases, the J end lost 1 base, and 12 bases lay between the germline ends.